These 23 T cell receptor beta chains share one sample of origin, sequenced in a study of siplizumab effects on memory and regulatory T cells (dated by TCRdb to about 2019). Library construction relied on the immunoSEQ multiplex PCR assay. In its TCRdb copy, this immuneACCESS table keeps in-frame sequences only and misses some clones. Where compared with another copy, unresolved V genes explain less than half of these, and the others have no known cause. Across this sample there are about 100,000 clones, with about 95% seen only once. Less than 1.5% of the sample is held by the ten biggest clonotypes. The specimen sequenced was non-Treg CD4+ T cells sorted from blood. The cell subset or site label corresponds to: FACS-sorted unstimulated CD4+ non-regulatory T cells. Every receptor here comes from a human donor in good health.

CDR3: CASSDTGIPNEKLFF. CDR3 in DNA: TGTGCCAGCAGTGATACAGGGATACCTAATGAAAAACTGTTTTTT. V gene TRBV6-1 combines with J gene TRBJ1-4, with D possibly being TRBD1 (6 bases). The V end was cut by 3 bases, the J end by 3 bases, with 11 bases between. Germline values: CDR1 MNHNS, CDR2 SASEGT. The CDR3 covers 15 residues.

The rearrangement uses TRBV25-1 and TRBJ1-2; no reliable D call. Germline-derived CDR1 and CDR2 are MGHDK and SYGVNS. The CDR3 extends over 12 amino acids. V lost 6 bases and J 8 bases, leaving 13 bases between the germline ends. The CDR3 spells CASRQNSRGYTF. CDR3 sequence (DNA): TGTGCCAGCAGGCAGAATTCCCGGGGCTACACCTTC.

The chain joins TRBV20-1 to TRBJ1-2; D is undetermined. Germline V gene sequence: CDR1 DFQATT, CDR2 SNEGSKA (reference sequence). CDR3 size: 11 residues. V gave up 0 bases and J gave up 7 bases, with 6 bases separating them. CDR3 protein: CSARDYPGYTF. In DNA form, the CDR3 reads TGCAGTGCTAGAGATTACCCTGGCTACACCTTC.

The CDR3 nucleotides are TGTGCCAGCCTAAGGCCCTACAATGAGCAGTTCTTC. Protein product: CASLRPYNEQFF. The V call is TRBV21-1, the J call TRBJ2-1. TRBV21-1 is tagged as a pseudogene. CDR3 size: 12 residues.

V gene TRBV2 combines with J gene TRBJ1-3; D unclear. The CDR3 consists of 12 residues. V lost 8 bases to trimming and J lost 0 bases, with 5 bases between them. The V gene's germline CDR1 is SNHLY and CDR2 FYNNEI. The chain's CDR3 is CASGRSGNTIYF. The CDR3 bases are TGTGCCAGCGGGCGCTCTGGAAACACCATATATTTT.

The rearrangement links TRBV11-3 to TRBJ2-1; the D gene could be TRBD1 or TRBD2 (5 bases each). The CDR3 is 14 amino acids. CDR1 is SGHNT and CDR2 is YENEEA in the germline V gene. V lost 6 bases to trimming and J lost 7 bases, with 16 bases between them. CDR3 loop: CASRHRGRHNEQFF. For the CDR3, the DNA is TGTGCCAGCAGGCATCGGGGCCGGCATAATGAGCAGTTCTTC.

The sample holds one count of this clone. This same CDR3 is encoded by further DNA sequences in the sample. This chain joins TRBV30 and TRBJ2-5, with D tentatively TRBD2 (7 bases). Per the germline V gene, CDR1 is GTSNPN and CDR2 is SVGIG (reference sequence). This CDR3 is built from 15 residues. CDR3 bases: TGTGCGCGGAGGGGGGGCCCGGGGTCCCAAGAGACCCAGTACTTC. It yields the protein CARRGGPGSQETQYF.

The chain is built from TRBV7-3 and TRBJ2-1; 9 bases fit TRBD2. Losses at the gene ends were 5 bases for V and 5 bases for J; bases not matched to a gene: 7. This CDR3 is built from 15 residues. Germline lookup yields CDR1 SGHTA and CDR2 FQGTGA. For the CDR3, the DNA is TGTGCCAGCAGCATTTCTAGCGGGATGAACAATGAGCAGTTCTTC. Amino acid sequence: CASSISSGMNNEQFF.

This sequence joins TRBV9 and TRBJ2-7, with 8 bases matching TRBD2. The length of the CDR3 is 15 residues. V shed 0 bases, J shed 2 bases, and the junction held 4 bases outside the gene matches. Germline lookup yields CDR1 SGDLS and CDR2 YYNGEE. CDR3 amino acids: CASSVGPGRAYEQYF. CDR3 nucleotides: TGTGCCAGCAGCGTAGGGCCCGGGAGGGCCTACGAGCAGTACTTC.

The V call is TRBV19, the J call TRBJ2-1, with 8 bases aligning to TRBD1. This CDR3 has 15 residues. Germline lookup yields CDR1 LNHDA and CDR2 SQIVND (reference sequence). The V gene end was trimmed by 6 bases and the J gene end by 1 base; junction bases not matched to a gene: 5. The CDR3 DNA follows: TGTGCCAGTAGCCGGAGGACAGGGTCCTACAATGAGCAGTTCTTC. Protein sequence: CASSRRTGSYNEQFF.

This sequence joins TRBV29-1 and TRBJ2-2; 9 positions match TRBD1. The CDR3 sequence is 14 residues long. Germline-derived CDR1 and CDR2 are SQVTM and ANQGSEA. J was trimmed by 13 bases and V by 3 bases; bases with no gene match: 12. This CDR3 is CSVETPGDRERLFF. Written as DNA, the CDR3 is TGCAGCGTTGAGACGCCCGGGGACAGGGAAAGGCTGTTTTTT.

The chain has TRBV6-6 and TRBJ1-6; TRBD1 matches at 7 bases. The germline CDR1 and CDR2 sequences are MNHNY and SVGAGI (reference sequence). This CDR3 has 14 residues. With V trimmed by 6 bases and J by 10 bases, 9 bases remained unmatched. The CDR3 loop reads CASSYTGAGSPLHF. For the CDR3, the DNA is TGTGCCAGCAGCTACACAGGGGCAGGCTCACCCCTCCACTTT.

The chain recombines TRBV5-1 with TRBJ1-4; possibly TRBD1 for D (5 bases). The CDR3 is 13 amino acids. V gave up 0 bases and J gave up 8 bases, with 8 bases separating them. Germline V lookup: CDR1 SGHRS, CDR2 YFSETQ. The CDR3 sequence is CASSLGTYEKLFF. The DNA of the CDR3 is TGCGCCAGCAGCTTGGGGACATACGAAAAACTGTTTTTT.

The chain has TRBV5-1 and TRBJ2-7; D might be TRBD1 (6 bases). The CDR3 is 15 residues long. Germline values: CDR1 SGHRS, CDR2 YFSETQ. Trimming took off 5 bases at V and 2 bases at J, with 17 bases between the two ends. The CDR3: CASSPDSKVTYEQYF. CDR3 nucleotides: TGCGCCAGCAGTCCGGACAGCAAAGTAACCTACGAGCAGTACTTC.

The genes are TRBV29-1 and TRBJ1-4; D uncertain. Germline lookup yields CDR1 SQVTM and CDR2 ANQGSEA. V was cut by 6 bases and J by 3 bases, with 11 bases left in between. CDR3 length: 13 amino acids. In DNA, the CDR3 is TGCAGCGTCCTACCGCAAGCTAATGAAAAACTGTTTTTT. It encodes CSVLPQANEKLFF.

For the CDR3, the DNA is TGTGCCATCAGTGAAACTAGCACAGATACGCAGTATTTT. This translates into CAISETSTDTQYF. The chain uses TRBV10-3 and TRBJ2-3; no definite D call. In germline, CDR1 is ENHRY, CDR2 SYGVKD. This CDR3 is 13 amino acids long. The V and J ends lost 3 bases and 0 bases respectively, with 4 bases between them.

This rearrangement joins TRBV5-1 to TRBJ2-1; TRBD1 matches 8 bases. This CDR3 spans 11 amino acids. The ends lost 4 bases at V and 15 bases at J; junction bases unmatched: 6. The V gene's germline CDR1 is SGHRS and CDR2 YFSETQ. The CDR3: CASSPGQGRFF. The CDR3 DNA reads TGCGCCAGCAGCCCCGGACAGGGTCGGTTCTTC. Variable domain in full (rest from reference TRBV5-1 and TRBJ2-1): KAGVTQTPRYLIKTRGQQVTLSCSPISGHRSVSWYQQTPGQGLQFLFEYFSETQRNKGNFPGRFSGRQFSNSRSEMNVSTLELGDSALYLCASSPGQGRFFGPGTRLTVL.

V and J are TRBV10-3 and TRBJ2-7; TRBD2 matches at 11 bases. This CDR3 has 16 amino acids. The V segment lost 6 bases and the J segment 1 base; nucleotides outside the gene matches: 8. Germline CDR1 is ENHRY and CDR2 is SYGVKD. The CDR3 region has the DNA TGTGCCATCAGCCCCGGGACTAGCGGCGTTTCCTACGAGCAGTACTTC. Translating it yields CAISPGTSGVSYEQYF.

This chain connects TRBV7-8 to TRBJ2-7; 9 bases match TRBD2. The CDR3 sequence is 15 residues long. CDR1 and CDR2 (germline): SGHVS, FQNEAQ. The V segment lost 4 bases and the J segment 4 bases; nucleotides outside the gene matches: 8. CDR3 sequence: CASSSRLAGVYEQYF. In nucleotides, the CDR3 is TGTGCCAGCAGCTCCCGGTTAGCGGGAGTATACGAGCAGTACTTC. Based on the CDR3 plus reference TRBV7-8 and TRBJ2-7, the full variable domain is GAGVSQSPRYKVAKRGQDVALRCDPISGHVSLFWYQQALGQGPEFLTYFQNEAQLDKSGLPSDRFFAERPEGSVSTLKIQRTQQEDSAVYLCASSSRLAGVYEQYFGPGTRLTVT.

V usage is TRBV6-1 and J usage is TRBJ2-7; 7 positions match TRBD2. The V and J ends lost 1 base and 3 bases, in that order; junction bases with no gene match: 15. Per the germline V gene, CDR1 is MNHNS and CDR2 is SASEGT. The CDR3 sequence is 18 residues long. The CDR3 region has the DNA TGTGCCAGCAGTGAAGGTGCTAGCGGCATATCCCGCGTCTACGAGCAGTACTTC. Translation: CASSEGASGISRVYEQYF.

This clone was seen just once. V and J are TRBV4-1 and TRBJ1-1; D is unclear. Germline lookup yields CDR1 MGHRA and CDR2 YSYEKL. V lost 1 base and J lost 0, with 9 bases in between. The CDR3 is 15 amino acids. The CDR3 here is CASSQVNSMNTEAFF. DNA of the CDR3: TGCGCCAGCAGCCAAGTGAACTCGATGAACACTGAAGCTTTCTTT.

V is TRBV10-1 and J is TRBJ2-7, with D unresolved. CDR1 is WNHNN, CDR2 SYGVQD, per germline (reference sequence). CDR3 size: 14 residues. The V and J ends lost 0 bases and 6 bases respectively, with 12 bases between them. The CDR3 coding sequence is TGCGCCAGCAGTGAGTCGGGAAGGAGCTCCGAGCAGTACTTC. Amino acid sequence: CASSESGRSSEQYF.

Comments on this clone: At one boundary the junction diverges from the germline segment, which might be a read error. This chain joins TRBV28 and TRBJ1-3; D ambiguous. In germline, CDR1 is MDHEN, CDR2 SYDVKM. CDR3 length: 10 amino acids. The CDR3: CASSSAVIHF. The CDR3 coding sequence is TGTGCCAGCAGTTCGGCTGTCATACATTTT.